This T cell receptor beta chain came from a study of blood T cell repertoires in COVID-19. Only in-frame clones appear in the TCRdb table, and some are missing; sequencing was by immunoSEQ multiplex PCR. The sample holds 120,000 or so clones, around 86% seen once. The V gene's germline CDR1 is SGHVS and CDR2 FNYEAQ. V gave up 4 bases and J gave up 6 bases, with 16 bases separating them. This CDR3 spans 15 amino acids. The receptor's source is a man between 35 and 55 years old with acute or convalescent COVID-19. The chain uses TRBV7-6 and TRBJ1-5, with a possible D match to TRBD1 (6 bases). Sequencing was done on a sample of peripheral blood. The CDR3 bases are TGTGCCAGCAGCTCCAGCTCCAACAGGGCTCAGCCCCAGCATTTT. Amino acids: CASSSSSNRAQPQHF. Filled out from reference TRBV7-6 and TRBJ1-5, the complete variable domain reads GAGVSQSPRYKVTKRGQDVALRCDPISGHVSLYWYRQALGQGPEFLTYFNYEAQQDKSGLPNDRFSAERPEGSISTLTIQRTEQRDSAMYRCASSSSSNRAQPQHFGDGTRLSIL.